This TCR beta chain was obtained from a study of blood T cell repertoires in COVID-19. Overall study context: Acute and convalescent COVID-19 samples came from the United States, Italy and Spain.

A single count supports this clone. TCRdb's copy holds only in-frame clones and misses some; the assay was immunoSEQ multiplex PCR. Among 200,000 to 300,000 clones listed, approximately 82% were seen once. The sequence came from a man in his thirties or forties who had recovered from COVID-19. The sequenced material came from peripheral blood.

The CDR3 reads CASPRPGRGRNQPQHF. The CDR3, as DNA: TGTGCCAGCCCGCGACCCGGGCGGGGGCGCAATCAGCCCCAGCATTTT. The V and J genes are TRBV21-1 and TRBJ1-5. TRBV21-1 is flagged as a pseudogene. The CDR3 extends over 16 amino acids.